The next 3 T cell receptor beta chains were all read from a single sample in a study of regulatory T cells in long-lasting Graves disease. In building TCR beta libraries, iRepertoire HTBI primers were used together with Arm-PCR of CDR3 regions. TCRdb ran MiXCR on the multiplex PCR reads and lists one entry per CDR3 protein. The sample has some 420,000 distinct CDR3 sequences; 22% are singletons. Time point specified: persistent/refractory GD, antithyroid drugs over 5 years with positive TRAb. The TCR library was made from RNA that had been extracted from PBMCs in TRIzol. The material sequenced was peripheral blood mononuclear cells (PBMCs), taken when the disease was refractory, from a patient treated with antithyroid drugs. Source of these receptors: a female donor with Graves disease.

This clonotype was seen only a few times. V is TRBV13 and J is TRBJ1-1; D remains unclear. Germline CDR1 and CDR2: PRHDT and FYEKMQ (reference sequence). The ends were cut back, 4 bases at V and 2 bases at J, with 14 bases in the middle. This CDR3 has 15 residues. CDR3 nucleotide sequence: TGTGCCAGCAGCTCGGAAGGCGTTCTTAACACTGAAGCTTTCTTT. Translation: CASSSEGVLNTEAFF.

The chain combines TRBV9 with TRBJ2-7; D may be TRBD1 (6 bases). This CDR3 has 15 residues. V was clipped by 0 bases and J by 4 bases, with 14 bases between them. Per the germline V gene, CDR1 is SGDLS and CDR2 is YYNGEE. The CDR3 here is CASSVGRGGGYEQYF. The DNA of the CDR3 is TGTGCCAGCAGCGTAGGCAGGGGTGGTGGTTACGAGCAGTACTTC.

The chain's CDR3 is CSVGPRTYEQYF. CDR3 nucleotide sequence: TGCAGCGTTGGGCCAAGAACCTACGAGCAGTACTTC. The rearrangement joins TRBV29-1 to TRBJ2-7; no definite D call. V gave up 4 bases and J gave up 2 bases, with 9 bases separating them. Germline loops: CDR1 SQVTM, CDR2 ANQGSEA. CDR3 size: 12 residues.